This T cell receptor (beta chain) was captured in a study of neurological immune-mediated disorders. The germline V gene encodes CDR1 DFQATT and CDR2 SNEGSKA (reference sequence). V was pared by 7 bases and J by 1 base, with 7 bases of the junction left unmatched. The CDR3 sequence is 14 residues long. This clonotype was observed at least ten times. A 10-nucleotide random UMI tagged transcripts in template-switch 5'RACE cDNA synthesis. TCRdb ran MiXCR on the 5' RACE reads and lists one entry per CDR3 protein. The sample has tens of thousands of distinct CDR3 sequences, 9.5% to 13% seen once. The V and J genes are TRBV20-1 and TRBJ1-2; 9 nucleotides line up with TRBD1. The material sequenced was CD4+ T cells from blood. The receptor comes from a woman younger than 45 with HTLV-1-associated myelopathy (HAM/TSP). The CDR3 DNA is TGCAGTGTCTCCCGACAGGGGGTTAACTATGGCTACACCTTC. Residues: CSVSRQGVNYGYTF.